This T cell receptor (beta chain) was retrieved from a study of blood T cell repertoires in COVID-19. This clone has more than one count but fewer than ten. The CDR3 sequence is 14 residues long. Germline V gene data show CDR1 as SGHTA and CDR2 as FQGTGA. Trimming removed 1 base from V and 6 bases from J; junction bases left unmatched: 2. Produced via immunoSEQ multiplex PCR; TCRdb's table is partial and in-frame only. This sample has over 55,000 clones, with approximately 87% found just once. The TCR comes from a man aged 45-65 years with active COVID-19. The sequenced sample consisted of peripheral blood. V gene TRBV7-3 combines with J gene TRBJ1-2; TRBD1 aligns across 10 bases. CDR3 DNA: TGTGCCAGCAGCTTAAGGGGACAGGGGAATGGCTACACCTTC. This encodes CASSLRGQGNGYTF.